This T cell receptor beta chain was sequenced during a study of cytomegalovirus exposure and HLA in healthy donors. Looking at the study overall: Caucasian-associated ancestry cluster membership applied to about four fifths of 398 genotyped donors.

V shed 1 base, J shed 0 bases, and the junction held 11 bases outside the gene matches. CDR3 length equals 18 residues. Germline V gene sequence: CDR1 SGHRS, CDR2 YFSETQ. Broader study findings: Further analysis, carried out later, found HLA-associated TCR beta chains more clonally expanded than equally common other chains. A missense DCLRE1C variant was associated with V- and J-gene trimming of TCR beta chains in a later analysis, and an independent cohort replicated the association.

A word on this clone: The antigen remains undetermined.

In the PCR, 60 Vbeta and 13 Jbeta primers were used. Sequenced by immunoSEQ multiplex PCR; TCRdb stores in-frame clones only, minus some. The profile shows 250,000 to 350,000 clones, 75% to 90% of them singletons. This TCR was sampled from a middle-aged man in good health and CMV-seropositive. The specimen was PBMCs. The rearrangement links TRBV5-1 to TRBJ1-2; 8 bases line up with TRBD1. Here the CDR3 reads CASSLPGPGGLANYGYTF. In DNA, the CDR3 is TGCGCCAGCAGCTTGCCCGGTCCAGGGGGCTTAGCTAACTATGGCTACACCTTC.